The source of this T cell receptor (beta chain) is a study of metastatic and nonmetastatic thyroid tumors. The wider study: It was across blood and tumor or nodule tissue from malignant and benign thyroid patients that repertoires were compared.

In the original workflow: Differences in CDR3 between clinicopathological groups were drawn on to build a classifier intended to discriminate distant-metastatic papillary thyroid cancer patients. TCRdb re-called the PCR reads via MiXCR. TCRdb assigned the V and J calls; the authors' analysis was not used. The sample consists of roughly 30,000 clones, about 3.9% of them appearing once. The table lists this clone with a few counts. Its antigen is unknown. Study-level findings and limits: According to reports, the diversity of TCR beta was significantly higher in malignant thyroid tumors than in benign nodules, and this held in both blood and tumor samples.

Thyroid surgery was performed in patients who had received no treatment beforehand. The CDR3 sequence is 16 residues long. V lost 7 bases and J 5 bases, leaving 18 bases between the germline ends. Germline V gives CDR1 SNHLY, CDR2 FYNNEI. The chain is built from TRBV2 and TRBJ2-6, with a tentative D call TRBD1 (6 bases). This TCR was sampled from a male donor with papillary thyroid cancer or a benign thyroid nodule (not recorded which). Some clones in this sample may be carry-over from other donors' samples. Sequencing was carried out using blood. The CDR3, as DNA: TGTGCCAGCACCGCAGGGGCAAGCTTTTGGGCCAACGTCCTGACTTTC. Encoded protein: CASTAGASFWANVLTF.